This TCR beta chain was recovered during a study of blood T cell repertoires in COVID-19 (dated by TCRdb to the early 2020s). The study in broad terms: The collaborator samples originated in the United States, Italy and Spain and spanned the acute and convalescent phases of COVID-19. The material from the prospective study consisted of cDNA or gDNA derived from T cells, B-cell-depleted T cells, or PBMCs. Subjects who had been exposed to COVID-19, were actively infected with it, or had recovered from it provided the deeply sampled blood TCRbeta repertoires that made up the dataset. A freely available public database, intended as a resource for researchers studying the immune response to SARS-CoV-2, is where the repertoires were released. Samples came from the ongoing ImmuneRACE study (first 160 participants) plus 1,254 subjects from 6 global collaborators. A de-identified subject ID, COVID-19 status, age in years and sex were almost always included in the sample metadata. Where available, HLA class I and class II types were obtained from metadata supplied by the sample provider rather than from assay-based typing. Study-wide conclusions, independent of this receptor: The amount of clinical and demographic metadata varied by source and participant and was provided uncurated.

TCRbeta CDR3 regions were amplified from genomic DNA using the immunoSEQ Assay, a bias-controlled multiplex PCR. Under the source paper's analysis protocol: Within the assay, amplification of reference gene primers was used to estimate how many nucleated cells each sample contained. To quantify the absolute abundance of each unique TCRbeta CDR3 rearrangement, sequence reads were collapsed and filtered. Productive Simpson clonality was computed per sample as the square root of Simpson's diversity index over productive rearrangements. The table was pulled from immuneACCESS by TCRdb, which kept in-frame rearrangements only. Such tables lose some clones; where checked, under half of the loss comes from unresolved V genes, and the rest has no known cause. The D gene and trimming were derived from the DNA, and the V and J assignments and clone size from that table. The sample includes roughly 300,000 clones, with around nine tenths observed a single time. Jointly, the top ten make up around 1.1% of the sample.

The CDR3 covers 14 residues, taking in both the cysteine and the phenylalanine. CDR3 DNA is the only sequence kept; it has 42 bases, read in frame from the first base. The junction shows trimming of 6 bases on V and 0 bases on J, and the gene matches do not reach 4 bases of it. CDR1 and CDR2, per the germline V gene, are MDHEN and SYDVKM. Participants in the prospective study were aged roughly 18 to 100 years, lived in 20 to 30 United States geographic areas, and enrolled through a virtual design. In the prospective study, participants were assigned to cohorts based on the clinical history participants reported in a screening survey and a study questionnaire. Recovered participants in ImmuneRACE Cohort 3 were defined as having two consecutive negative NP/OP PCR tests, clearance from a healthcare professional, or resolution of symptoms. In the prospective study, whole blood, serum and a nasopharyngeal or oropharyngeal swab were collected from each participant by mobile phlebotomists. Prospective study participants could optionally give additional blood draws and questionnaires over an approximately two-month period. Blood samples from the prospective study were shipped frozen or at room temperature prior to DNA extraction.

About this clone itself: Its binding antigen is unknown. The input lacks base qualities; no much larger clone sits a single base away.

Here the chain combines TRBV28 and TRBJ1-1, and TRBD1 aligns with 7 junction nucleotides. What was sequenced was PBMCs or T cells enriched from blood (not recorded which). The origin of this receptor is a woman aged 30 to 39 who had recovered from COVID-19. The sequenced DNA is TGTGCCAGCAGAGTGGGACAGATGAACACTGAAGCTTTCTTT. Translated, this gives CASRVGQMNTEAFF.